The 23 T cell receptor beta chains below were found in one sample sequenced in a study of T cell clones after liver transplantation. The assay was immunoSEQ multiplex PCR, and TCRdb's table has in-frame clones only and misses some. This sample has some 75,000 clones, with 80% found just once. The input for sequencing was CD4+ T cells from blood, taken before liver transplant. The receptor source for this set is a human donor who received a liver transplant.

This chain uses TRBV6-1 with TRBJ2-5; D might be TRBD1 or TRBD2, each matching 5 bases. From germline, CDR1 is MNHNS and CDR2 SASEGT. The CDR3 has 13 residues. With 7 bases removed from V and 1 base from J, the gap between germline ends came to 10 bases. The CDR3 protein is CASTARGQETQYF. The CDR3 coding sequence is TGTGCCAGCACAGCGAGGGGCCAAGAGACCCAGTACTTC.

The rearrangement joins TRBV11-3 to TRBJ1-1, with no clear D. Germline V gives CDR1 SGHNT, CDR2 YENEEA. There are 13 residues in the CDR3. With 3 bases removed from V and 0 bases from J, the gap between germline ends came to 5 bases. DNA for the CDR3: TGTGCCAGCAGCTTGTCTTTGAACACTGAAGCTTTCTTT. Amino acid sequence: CASSLSLNTEAFF. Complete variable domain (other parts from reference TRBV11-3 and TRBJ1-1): EAGVVQSPRYKIIEKKQPVAFWCNPISGHNTLYWYLQNLGQGPELLIRYENEEAVDDSQLPKDRFSAERLKGVDSTLKIQPAELGDSAVYLCASSLSLNTEAFFGQGTRLTVV.

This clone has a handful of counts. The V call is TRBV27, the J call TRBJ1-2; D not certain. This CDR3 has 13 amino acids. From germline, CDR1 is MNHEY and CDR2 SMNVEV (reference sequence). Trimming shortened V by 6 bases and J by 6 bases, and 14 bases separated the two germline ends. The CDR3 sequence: CASRPTSSDGYTF. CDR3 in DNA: TGTGCCAGCAGACCGACATCTTCTGATGGCTACACCTTC.

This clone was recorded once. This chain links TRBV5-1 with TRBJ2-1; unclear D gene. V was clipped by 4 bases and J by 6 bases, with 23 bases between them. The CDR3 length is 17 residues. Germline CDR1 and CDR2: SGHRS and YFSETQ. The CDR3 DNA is TGCGCCAGCAGCCCCGGTTCACGGGTGGGCTACTCCAATGAGCAGTTCTTC. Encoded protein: CASSPGSRVGYSNEQFF.

The CDR3 here is CASSRGLAGEETQYF. The CDR3 DNA reads TGTGCCAGCAGCCGAGGACTAGCGGGAGAGGAGACCCAGTACTTC. The gene calls are TRBV7-9 and TRBJ2-5, with 13 bases matching TRBD2. This CDR3 spans 15 amino acids. V shed 5 bases, J shed 5 bases, and the junction held 5 bases outside the gene matches. From germline, CDR1 is SEHNR and CDR2 FQNEAQ (reference sequence).

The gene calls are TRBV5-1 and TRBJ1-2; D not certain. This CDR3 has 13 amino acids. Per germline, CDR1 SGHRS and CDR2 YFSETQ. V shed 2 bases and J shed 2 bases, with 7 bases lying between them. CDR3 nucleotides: TGCGCCAGCAGCTTTATCCCAAACTATGGCTACACCTTC. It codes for CASSFIPNYGYTF.

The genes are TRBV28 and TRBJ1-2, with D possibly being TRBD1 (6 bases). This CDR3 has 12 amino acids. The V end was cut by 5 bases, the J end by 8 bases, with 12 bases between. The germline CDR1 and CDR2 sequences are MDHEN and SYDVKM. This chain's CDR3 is CASSAQGLGYTF. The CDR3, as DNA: TGTGCCAGCAGTGCACAGGGATTAGGCTACACCTTC.

The CDR3 DNA reads as TGTGCCAGCAGTTCCACAGCGGGAAGTACCTACGAGCAGTACTTC. Translated, it gives CASSSTAGSTYEQYF. The V call is TRBV11-2, the J call TRBJ2-7; 7 bases fit TRBD2. V was pared by 6 bases and J by 2 bases, with 10 bases of the junction left unmatched. The CDR3 is 15 amino acids. Germline V gene data show CDR1 as SGHAT and CDR2 as FQNNGV. Together with reference TRBV11-2 and TRBJ2-7, the CDR3 gives the full variable domain: EAGVAQSPRYKIIEKRQSVAFWCNPISGHATLYWYQQILGQGPKLLIQFQNNGVVDDSQLPKDRFSAERLKGVDSTLKIQPAKLEDSAVYLCASSSTAGSTYEQYFGPGTRLTVT.

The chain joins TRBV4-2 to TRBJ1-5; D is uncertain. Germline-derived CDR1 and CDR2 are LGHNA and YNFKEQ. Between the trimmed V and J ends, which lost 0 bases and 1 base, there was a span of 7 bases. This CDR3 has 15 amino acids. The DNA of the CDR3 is TGTGCCAGCAGCCAAGAGGGCGACAGCAATCAGCCCCAGCATTTT. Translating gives CASSQEGDSNQPQHF.

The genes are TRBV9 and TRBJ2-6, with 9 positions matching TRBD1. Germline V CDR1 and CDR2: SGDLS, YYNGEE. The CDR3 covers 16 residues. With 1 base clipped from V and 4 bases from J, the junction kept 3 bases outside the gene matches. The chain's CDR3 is CASSVRTGAGANVLTF. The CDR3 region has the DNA TGTGCCAGCAGCGTACGGACAGGGGCCGGGGCCAACGTCCTGACTTTC.

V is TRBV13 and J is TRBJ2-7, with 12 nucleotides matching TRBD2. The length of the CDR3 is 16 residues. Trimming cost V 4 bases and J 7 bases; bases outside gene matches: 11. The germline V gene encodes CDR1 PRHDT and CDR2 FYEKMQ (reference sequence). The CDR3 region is CASSSTTSGSSGEQYF. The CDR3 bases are TGTGCCAGCAGCTCTACGACTAGCGGGAGTTCTGGTGAGCAGTACTTC.

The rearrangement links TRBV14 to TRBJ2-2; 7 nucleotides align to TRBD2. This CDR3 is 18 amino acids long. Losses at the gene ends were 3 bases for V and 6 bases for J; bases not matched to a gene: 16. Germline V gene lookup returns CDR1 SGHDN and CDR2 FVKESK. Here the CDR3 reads CASSQSFTSARAAGELFF. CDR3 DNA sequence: TGTGCCAGCAGCCAGAGCTTCACTAGCGCCCGTGCTGCCGGGGAGCTGTTTTTT.

CDR3 residues: CASSLKGLAGPQETQYF. The DNA of the CDR3 is TGTGCCAGCAGTTTAAAGGGCCTAGCGGGGCCCCAAGAGACCCAGTACTTC. V is TRBV27 and J is TRBJ2-5, with 9 positions matching TRBD2. CDR3 size: 17 residues. CDR1 MNHEY and CDR2 SMNVEV come from the germline V gene (reference sequence). J lost 1 base, V lost 2 bases, and 8 bases had no gene match.

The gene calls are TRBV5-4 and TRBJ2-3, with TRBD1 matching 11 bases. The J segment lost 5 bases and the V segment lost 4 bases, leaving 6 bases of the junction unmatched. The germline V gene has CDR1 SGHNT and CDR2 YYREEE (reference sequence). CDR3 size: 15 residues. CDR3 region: CASSPRTGGGDTQYF. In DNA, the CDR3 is TGTGCCAGCAGCCCCCGGACAGGGGGCGGAGATACGCAGTATTTT.

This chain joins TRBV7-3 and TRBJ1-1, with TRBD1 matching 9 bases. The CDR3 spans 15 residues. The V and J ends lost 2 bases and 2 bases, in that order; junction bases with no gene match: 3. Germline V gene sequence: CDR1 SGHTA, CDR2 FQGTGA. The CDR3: CASSLSGQGNTEAFF. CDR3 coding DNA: TGTGCCAGCAGCTTATCGGGACAGGGAAACACTGAAGCTTTCTTT.

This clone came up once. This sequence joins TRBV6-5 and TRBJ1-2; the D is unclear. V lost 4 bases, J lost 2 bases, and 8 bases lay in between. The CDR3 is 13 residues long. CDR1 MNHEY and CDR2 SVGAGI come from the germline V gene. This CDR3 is CASSSRENYGYTF. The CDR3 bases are TGTGCCAGCAGTTCAAGGGAGAACTATGGCTACACCTTC.

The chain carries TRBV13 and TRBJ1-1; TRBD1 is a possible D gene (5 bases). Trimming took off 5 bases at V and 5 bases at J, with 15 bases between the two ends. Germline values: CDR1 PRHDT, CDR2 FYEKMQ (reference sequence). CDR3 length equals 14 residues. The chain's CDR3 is CASSRERGWTEAFF. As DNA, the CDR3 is TGTGCCAGCAGCCGTGAGAGGGGATGGACTGAAGCTTTCTTT.

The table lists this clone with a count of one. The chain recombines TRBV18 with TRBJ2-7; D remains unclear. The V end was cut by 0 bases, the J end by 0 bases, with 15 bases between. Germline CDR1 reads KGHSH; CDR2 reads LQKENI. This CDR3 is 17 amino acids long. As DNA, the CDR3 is TGTGCCAGCTCACCACCGGTCGCGCGCCCCAGCTCCTACGAGCAGTACTTC. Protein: CASSPPVARPSSYEQYF.

The chain's CDR3 is CASSSPGTDYDTQYF. CDR3 in DNA: TGTGCCAGCAGTTCACCCGGGACGGATTATGATACGCAGTATTTT. The chain uses TRBV28 and TRBJ2-3, with D perhaps assigned TRBD1 or TRBD2 (5 bases each). The CDR3 loop spans 15 amino acids. Germline CDR1 MDHEN, CDR2 SYDVKM. V lost 4 bases, J lost 6 bases, and 17 bases lay in between.

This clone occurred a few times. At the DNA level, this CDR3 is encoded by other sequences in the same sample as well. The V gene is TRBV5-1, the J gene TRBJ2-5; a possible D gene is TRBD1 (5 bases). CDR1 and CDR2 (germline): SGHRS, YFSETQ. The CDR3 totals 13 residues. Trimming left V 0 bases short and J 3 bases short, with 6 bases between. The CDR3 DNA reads TGCGCCAGCAGCTTGGCAGGGAAAGAGACCCAGTACTTC. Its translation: CASSLAGKETQYF.

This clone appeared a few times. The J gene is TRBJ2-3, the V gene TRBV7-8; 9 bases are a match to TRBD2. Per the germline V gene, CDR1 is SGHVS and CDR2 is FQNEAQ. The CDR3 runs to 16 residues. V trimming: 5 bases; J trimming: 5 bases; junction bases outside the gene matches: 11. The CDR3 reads CASSPPLREGLDTQYF. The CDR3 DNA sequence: TGTGCCAGCAGCCCACCGTTGCGGGAGGGCCTAGATACGCAGTATTTT. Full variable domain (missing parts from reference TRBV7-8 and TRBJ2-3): GAGVSQSPRYKVAKRGQDVALRCDPISGHVSLFWYQQALGQGPEFLTYFQNEAQLDKSGLPSDRFFAERPEGSVSTLKIQRTQQEDSAVYLCASSPPLREGLDTQYFGPGTRLTVL.

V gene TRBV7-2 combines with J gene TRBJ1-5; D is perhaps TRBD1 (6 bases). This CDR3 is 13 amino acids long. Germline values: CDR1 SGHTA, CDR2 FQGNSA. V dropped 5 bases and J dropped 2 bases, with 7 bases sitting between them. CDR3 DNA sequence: TGTGCCAGCAGCGGACAGCGCAATCAGCCCCAGCATTTT. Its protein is CASSGQRNQPQHF.

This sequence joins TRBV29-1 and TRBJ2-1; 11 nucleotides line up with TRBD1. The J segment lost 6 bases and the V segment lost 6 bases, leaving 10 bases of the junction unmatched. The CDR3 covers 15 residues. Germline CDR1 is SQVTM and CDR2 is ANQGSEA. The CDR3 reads CSVPLGQGASNEQFF. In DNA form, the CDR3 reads TGCAGCGTGCCCCTTGGACAGGGGGCAAGCAATGAGCAGTTCTTC.